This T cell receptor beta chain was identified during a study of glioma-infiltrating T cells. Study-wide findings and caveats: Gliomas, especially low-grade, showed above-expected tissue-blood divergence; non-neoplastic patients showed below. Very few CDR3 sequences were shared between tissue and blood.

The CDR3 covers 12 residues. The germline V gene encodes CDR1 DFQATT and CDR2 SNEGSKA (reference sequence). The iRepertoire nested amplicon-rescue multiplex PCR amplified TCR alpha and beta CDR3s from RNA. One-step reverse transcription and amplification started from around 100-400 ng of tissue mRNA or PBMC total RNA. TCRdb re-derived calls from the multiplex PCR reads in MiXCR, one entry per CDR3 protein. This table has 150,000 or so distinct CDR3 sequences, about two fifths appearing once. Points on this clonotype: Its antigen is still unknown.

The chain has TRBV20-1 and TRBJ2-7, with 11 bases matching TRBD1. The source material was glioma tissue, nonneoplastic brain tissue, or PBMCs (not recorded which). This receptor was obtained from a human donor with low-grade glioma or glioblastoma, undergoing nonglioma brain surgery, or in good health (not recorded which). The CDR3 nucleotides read TGCAGGCTGGACAGGGGGCATAACGAGCAGTACTTC. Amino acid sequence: CRLDRGHNEQYF.